One TCR beta chain is described in this entry. TCRdb itself ran the 5' RACE reads through MiXCR, one entry per CDR3 protein. The data hold under 900,000 distinct CDR3 sequences, with about 20% observed a single time. This CDR3 is built from 12 residues. V lost 6 bases and J 6 bases, leaving 10 bases between the germline ends. Germline CDR1 is SGHRS and CDR2 is YFSETQ. This record belongs to a study of identical twins. This sample also belongs to another study, concerning T cells expressing NK-cell markers.

Sequenced: PBMCs. This chain joins TRBV5-1 and TRBJ2-1; D perhaps matches TRBD2 (5 bases). This receptor was identified in a woman between 18 and 29 years old in good health. The CDR3 loop reads CASTLGGNEQFF. As DNA, the CDR3 is TGCGCCAGCACACTCGGAGGCAATGAGCAGTTCTTC.